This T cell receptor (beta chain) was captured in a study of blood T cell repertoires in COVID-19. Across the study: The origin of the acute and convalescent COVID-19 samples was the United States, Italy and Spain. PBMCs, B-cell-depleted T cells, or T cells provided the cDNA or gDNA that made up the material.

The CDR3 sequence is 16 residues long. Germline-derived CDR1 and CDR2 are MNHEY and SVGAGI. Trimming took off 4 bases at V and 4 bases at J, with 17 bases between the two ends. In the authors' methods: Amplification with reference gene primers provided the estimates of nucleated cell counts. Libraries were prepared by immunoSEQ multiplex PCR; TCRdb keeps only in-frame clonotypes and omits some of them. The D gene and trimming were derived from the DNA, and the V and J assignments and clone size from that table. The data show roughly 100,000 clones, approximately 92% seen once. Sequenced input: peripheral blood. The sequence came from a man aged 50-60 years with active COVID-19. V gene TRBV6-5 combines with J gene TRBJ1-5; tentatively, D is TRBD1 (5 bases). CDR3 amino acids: CASSSRTPTANQPQHF. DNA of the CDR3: TGTGCCAGCAGTTCCCGGACACCCACGGCGAATCAGCCCCAGCATTTT.